The present T cell receptor beta chain was sequenced within a study of cytomegalovirus exposure and HLA in healthy donors. The CDR3 runs to 16 residues. Trimming cost V 6 bases and J 9 bases; bases outside gene matches: 13. In germline, CDR1 is MDHEN, CDR2 SYDVKM. The primer mix had 60 Vbeta and 13 Jbeta primers. Generated by immunoSEQ multiplex PCR, the TCRdb table keeps only in-frame clones and is missing some. The sample contains some 140,000 clones, under 80% of which appear only once. Study-wide findings and caveats: An analysis done earlier found most TCR beta V segments productive about 87% or about 30% of the time. Cytomegalovirus status was reportedly diagnosed by the classifier with high sensitivity and specificity.

As for this clone: What it binds is unknown.

Sequencing was carried out using PBMCs. The sequence was collected from a woman in her fifties or sixties in good health and CMV-seropositive. The genes are TRBV28 and TRBJ1-6; 8 nucleotides agree with TRBD1. CDR3 amino acids: CASSLTLRRGPSPLHF. For the CDR3, the DNA is TGTGCCAGCAGCCTCACCCTCCGCAGGGGGCCTTCACCCCTCCACTTT.